This T cell receptor (beta chain) was captured in a study of PD-1 blockade in classical Hodgkin lymphoma. For the study at large: Nivolumab dosed at 3 mg/kg went to patients intravenously every 2 weeks.

With regard to this clone: Its antigen is unknown.

Overall study findings and caveats: Nivolumab initiated under 1 year post-ASCT led to patient exclusion. TCR diversity rose significantly by C4D1 in CD4+ but not CD8+ cells.

TCRdb's copy holds only in-frame clones and misses some; the assay was immunoSEQ multiplex PCR. This sample has some 100,000 clones, with approximately 90% found just once. Each patient relapsed following autologous stem cell transplantation, and prior brentuximab vedotin exposure differed. The sample here was peripheral blood mononuclear cells (PBMCs), taken before the second cycle of nivolumab. The clonotype was recovered from a human donor with classical Hodgkin lymphoma.

The CDR3 nucleotides are TGTGCCAGCAGCTTATTCCTGGGTAATCGCAATCAGCCCCAGCATTTT. This encodes CASSLFLGNRNQPQHF. The chain uses TRBV7-8 and TRBJ1-5; unclear D gene. V gave up 2 bases and J gave up 2 bases, with 13 bases separating them. Looked up from germline, CDR1 is SGHVS and CDR2 is FQNEAQ. The CDR3 consists of 16 residues.